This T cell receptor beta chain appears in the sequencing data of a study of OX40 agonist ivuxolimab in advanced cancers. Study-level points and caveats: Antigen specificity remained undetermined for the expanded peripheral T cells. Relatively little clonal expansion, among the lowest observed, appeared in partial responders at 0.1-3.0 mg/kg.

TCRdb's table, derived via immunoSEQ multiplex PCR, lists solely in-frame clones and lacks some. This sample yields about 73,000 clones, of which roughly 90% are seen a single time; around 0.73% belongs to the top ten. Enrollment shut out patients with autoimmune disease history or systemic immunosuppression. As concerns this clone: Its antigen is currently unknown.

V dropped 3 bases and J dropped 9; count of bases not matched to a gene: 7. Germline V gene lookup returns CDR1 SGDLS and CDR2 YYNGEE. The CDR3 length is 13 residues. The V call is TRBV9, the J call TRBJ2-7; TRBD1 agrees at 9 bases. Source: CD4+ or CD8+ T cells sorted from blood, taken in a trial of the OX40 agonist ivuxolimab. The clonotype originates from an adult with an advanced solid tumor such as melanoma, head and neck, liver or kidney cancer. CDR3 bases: TGTGCCAGCAGCGGGGGACAGGGTACGTGGCAGTACTTC. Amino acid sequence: CASSGGQGTWQYF.